This TCR beta chain was retrieved from a study of cytomegalovirus exposure and HLA in healthy donors. Study-level results: An analysis done earlier found most TCR beta V segments productive about 87% or about 30% of the time. Later, TCR association rates were found to vary by HLA locus, highest for DRB1 and lowest for HLA-C. There were 150 to 200 TCR beta chains listed as cytomegalovirus-associated.

The PCR had 60 Vbeta and 13 Jbeta primers. Produced via immunoSEQ multiplex PCR; TCRdb's table is partial and in-frame only. Of 150,000 to 200,000 clones listed, over 70% are singletons. The CDR3 consists of 18 residues. The J segment lost 3 bases and the V segment lost 1 base, leaving 10 bases of the junction unmatched. Germline V gives CDR1 SGHRS, CDR2 YFSETQ. This clone was detected a few times. The antigen is not known. The source is a woman younger than 45 in good health and CMV-seropositive. Sequencing was performed on PBMCs. V and J are TRBV5-1 and TRBJ2-2, with 9 bases matching TRBD1. The CDR3 sequence is CASSLFSGQGFDTGELFF. The CDR3, as DNA: TGCGCCAGCAGCTTGTTTTCGGGACAGGGTTTTGACACCGGGGAGCTGTTTTTT.